Here is one T cell receptor (beta chain) with its context. Antigen specificity is unknown. This CDR3 is built from 17 residues. Trimming took off 7 bases at V and 0 bases at J, with 18 bases between the two ends. The V gene's germline CDR1 is MGHRA and CDR2 YSYEKL. Making the TCR beta libraries involved quantitative 5'-RACE with molecular barcodes. TCRdb used MiXCR to reprocess the 5' RACE reads, holding one entry per CDR3 protein. The profile shows 700,000 to 850,000 distinct CDR3 sequences, 10% to 15% of them singletons. The data were obtained in a study of CD8 T cells in ankylosing spondylitis. Study conclusions and caveats: Relatively scarce in peripheral blood, disease-linked clones were CD8+. Made up of roughly 8 highly homologous variants, a TCR beta motif appeared characteristic of ankylosing spondylitis blood. Matched ankylosing spondylitis synovial fluid reportedly contained a significantly enriched population of disease-linked clones. Some of the motif variants had earlier been found in reactive arthritis patients' fluid and blood.

Input material: blood, either unsorted or a sorted T cell fraction (not recorded which). The sequence came from a male donor with ankylosing spondylitis. The gene calls are TRBV4-1 and TRBJ2-2, with a possible D match to TRBD1 (6 bases). CDR3 region: CASTLWGAGANTGELFF. The CDR3 nucleotides are TGCGCCAGCACCCTTTGGGGAGCAGGGGCGAACACCGGGGAGCTGTTTTTT.